The subject of this entry is one T cell receptor (beta chain). The entry originates in a study of shared clonotypes between healthy human individuals. The method was immunoSEQ multiplex PCR; TCRdb's version includes in-frame clones alone and lacks a portion of them. The data show nearly 500,000 clones, 76% seen once. The CDR3 loop spans 13 amino acids. CDR1 and CDR2 from the germline V gene are MNHEY and SVGAGI. Trimming took off 7 bases at V and 8 bases at J, with 15 bases between the two ends. The V gene is TRBV6-5, the J gene TRBJ2-1; D is unclear. The source of this sequence is a woman aged 40-49 years in good health. Some clones in this sample may be carry-over from other donors' samples. The sequenced material came from PBMCs. CDR3 sequence: CASKTPGTDEQFF. The CDR3 DNA reads as TGTGCCAGCAAAACCCCGGGCACGGATGAGCAGTTCTTC.